Listed below are T cell receptor beta chains from one sample, sequenced in a study of shared clonotypes between healthy human individuals. Some clones are missing from TCRdb's copy, which holds only in-frame ones; the method was immunoSEQ multiplex PCR. The sample contains roughly 1 million clones, around 78% of which appear only once. The sequenced material came from memory CD4+ T cells from PBMCs. These receptors were taken from a young man in good health. Some clones in this sample may be carry-over from other donors' samples. CDR3s include the opening cysteine and the closing phenylalanine or tryptophan. The order of the fields is CDR3 DNA, CDR3 protein, V gene, J gene, clone size, D gene. The D gene is left open where the match is weak. Clone size is given for some rows only: seen once, a few or many times, or a class if the clone is expanded.

TGCAGCGTTGGGGTCGGGACAGGCGGTGAGCCCCAGCATTTT	CSVGVGTGGEPQHF	TRBV29-1	TRBJ1-5	NA	TRBD1
TGTGCCAGCAGCTTAAGGCCCGGGGAGTTAAGCACGCAGTATTTT	CASSLRPGELSTQYF	TRBV11-3	TRBJ2-3	NA	NA
TGTGCCAGCAGTTTATCCGGGACCAGATACGAGCAGTACTTC	CASSLSGTRYEQYF	TRBV28	TRBJ2-7	NA	NA
TGCAGTGCTAGAACAGGTTTTCAACAGTTCTTC	CSARTGFQQFF	TRBV20-1	TRBJ2-1	once	NA
TGTGCCAGCAGTGAGGCGGCCTTATATGGCTACACCTTC	CASSEAALYGYTF	TRBV2	TRBJ1-2	NA	NA
TGTGCCAGCAGCCATAGGCCCAACAATGAGCAGTTCTTC	CASSHRPNNEQFF	TRBV7-6	TRBJ2-1	NA	NA
TGTGCCAGCAGCCTCGGACAGGGAGGAAAACTGTTTTTT	CASSLGQGGKLFF	TRBV14	TRBJ1-4	NA	TRBD1
TGCGCCAGCAGCTTTGACGGAGGGGGCAATGAGCAGTTCTTC	CASSFDGGGNEQFF	TRBV5-1	TRBJ2-1	NA	NA
TGCAGCGTTGACAGGGGGCTAGGAGATACGCAGTATTTT	CSVDRGLGDTQYF	TRBV29-1	TRBJ2-3	NA	TRBD1
TGTGCCTGGACAGGGGGCTCGGAGACCCAGTACTTC	CAWTGGSETQYF	TRBV30	TRBJ2-5	NA	TRBD1
TGTGCCAGCAGCTTAGGGTTCGGGTGGGAAAAACTGTTTTTT	CASSLGFGWEKLFF	TRBV7-2	TRBJ1-4	NA	NA
TGTGCCAGCAGGCAGGACGGACCCTACGAGCAGTACTTC	CASRQDGPYEQYF	TRBV6-7	TRBJ2-7	NA	NA
TGTGCCAGCAGGGGACAGGGCCCACCCCAAGAGACCCAGTACTTC	CASRGQGPPQETQYF	TRBV28	TRBJ2-5	NA	TRBD1
TGTGCCAGCAGTTTATCGCCAGCCGATTACTACAATGAGCAGTTCTTC	CASSLSPADYYNEQFF	TRBV27	TRBJ2-1	once	NA
TGTGCCAGCTCACCACCGCAAGCGGGGCAGGGTACTCAGCCCCAGCATTTT	CASSPPQAGQGTQPQHF	TRBV18	TRBJ1-5	NA	NA
TGTGCCAGCTATATTACGGCGAACACTGAAGCTTTCTTT	CASYITANTEAFF	TRBV28	TRBJ1-1	NA	NA
TGCGCCAGCAGTGAGGGTAGGGGAAAGACCCAGTACTTC	CASSEGRGKTQYF	TRBV10-2	TRBJ2-5	NA	NA
TGTGCCAGCAGCTTAGGTCCGGGGAGGCAGTATTTT	CASSLGPGRQYF	TRBV11-3	TRBJ2-3	NA	NA
TGCGCCAGCAGCTTGGAAGGGCCGGGGGGGACTGAAGCTTTCTTT	CASSLEGPGGTEAFF	TRBV5-1	TRBJ1-1	NA	NA
TGTGCCAGCAGCTTGATGGGCGTAAGGAGATCCACAGATACGCAGTATTTT	CASSLMGVRRSTDTQYF	TRBV5-4	TRBJ2-3	NA	NA
TGTGCCTGGGGGACAGGAGAGACCCAGTACTTC	CAWGTGETQYF	TRBV30	TRBJ2-5	NA	TRBD1
TGTGCCAGCAGCTTAGCGGGCGGGAGTGGGGCAGATACGCAGTATTTT	CASSLAGGSGADTQYF	TRBV7-9	TRBJ2-3	once	TRBD2
TGTGCCAGCAGTGTGACAGGATTTGAAGCTTTCTTT	CASSVTGFEAFF	TRBV6-1	TRBJ1-1	NA	NA
TGCGCCAGCAGCTCCGGGACAGGGTCGTCCGAGCAGTACTTC	CASSSGTGSSEQYF	TRBV5-1	TRBJ2-7	NA	TRBD1
TGTGCCAGCACCATGCAGGGGGCCCGAACTGAAGCTTTCTTT	CASTMQGARTEAFF	TRBV5-6	TRBJ1-1	NA	TRBD1
TGTGCCAGTAGTATAAGGAGGGATCAAGAGACCCAGTACTTC	CASSIRRDQETQYF	TRBV19	TRBJ2-5	NA	NA
TGTGCCAGCAGCTCAGGAACGGGAGGCTCCTACGAGCAGTACTTC	CASSSGTGGSYEQYF	TRBV13	TRBJ2-7	few	TRBD2
TGTGCCACCAGCAGCGACTACGAGCAGTACTTC	CATSSDYEQYF	TRBV15	TRBJ2-7	once	NA
TGTGCCAGCAGCCCCTCGGGGGCGATGGCTAATGAAAAACTGTTTTTT	CASSPSGAMANEKLFF	TRBV7-3	TRBJ1-4	once	NA
TGTGCCAGCTCCCGGGACGGACAGGTTAACTATGGCTACACCTTC	CASSRDGQVNYGYTF	TRBV18	TRBJ1-2	few	TRBD1
TGTGCCAGCAGCTTGGTTGGGAGCCCCGAGGTCGAGCAGTACTTC	CASSLVGSPEVEQYF	TRBV5-4	TRBJ2-7	NA	NA
TGTGCCAGCAGTTTATCAGGGGGCGAGCAGTACTTC	CASSLSGGEQYF	TRBV27	TRBJ2-7	NA	NA
TGCGCCAGCAGCTACCAAGCGGGAGGGCTCTACAATGAGCAGTTCTTC	CASSYQAGGLYNEQFF	TRBV5-1	TRBJ2-1	NA	TRBD2
TGTGCCAGCAGCTTAAGTCTAGCGGGAGTCAATGAGCAGTTCTTC	CASSLSLAGVNEQFF	TRBV7-3	TRBJ2-1	NA	TRBD2
TGTGCCAGCAGCTTGGATATAGGGTCCTACGAGCAGTACTTC	CASSLDIGSYEQYF	TRBV5-4	TRBJ2-7	NA	NA
TGTGCCAGCAGTTTCCCCTTAACTAGCGGGGCAGGGGGAGAGACCCAGTACTTC	CASSFPLTSGAGGETQYF	TRBV28	TRBJ2-5	NA	TRBD2
TGTGCCAGCAATCGCCCCGTGGGGGATACGCAGTATTTT	CASNRPVGDTQYF	TRBV28	TRBJ2-3	NA	NA
TGTGCCAGCAGTGATTCAGGGCATGGCTACACCTTC	CASSDSGHGYTF	TRBV2	TRBJ1-2	NA	NA
TGTGCCACCTTCCGTACGGGAACGGCCGGGGAGCTGTTTTTT	CATFRTGTAGELFF	TRBV19	TRBJ2-2	few	NA
TGTGCCAGGGCTGGGACGGGGCCCGAGGGGGGGCAGTTCTTC	CARAGTGPEGGQFF	TRBV2	TRBJ2-1	NA	NA
TGTGCCAGCAGTCCCAGGGGGCCCAACTATGGCTACACCTTC	CASSPRGPNYGYTF	TRBV6-5	TRBJ1-2	NA	TRBD1
TGTGCCAGCAGTCGACCGACAGGGCCCAATCAGCCCCAGCATTTT	CASSRPTGPNQPQHF	TRBV28	TRBJ1-5	NA	TRBD1
TGTGCCAGCAGGAGCCCTGACGAGCAGTACTTC	CASRSPDEQYF	TRBV6-1	TRBJ2-7	NA	NA
TGTGCCAGCAGCTTAGTGGGGGGCATAGGTGGAAAACTGTTTTTT	CASSLVGGIGGKLFF	TRBV11-2	TRBJ1-4	NA	NA
TGTGCCAGCAGCGCTTACACAGATACGCAGTATTTT	CASSAYTDTQYF	TRBV2	TRBJ2-3	NA	NA
TGCGCCAGCAGCCCCAATAACGGAGAGACCCAGTACTTC	CASSPNNGETQYF	TRBV5-1	TRBJ2-5	NA	NA
TGTGCCAGCAGCTTCGGACAGACCGCCTACGAGCAGTACTTC	CASSFGQTAYEQYF	TRBV7-9	TRBJ2-7	few	NA
TGCGCCAGCAGCTTCTTGGGCGGGGGAGAGACCCAGTACTTC	CASSFLGGGETQYF	TRBV5-1	TRBJ2-5	NA	TRBD2
TGTGCCAGCAGCACAGGACTAGCGGGAGTCAATGAGCAGTTCTTC	CASSTGLAGVNEQFF	TRBV7-2	TRBJ2-1	NA	TRBD2
TGTGCCAGCAGCTCAGCCCCCATTGGCGGGTGGTATGGCTACACCTTC	CASSSAPIGGWYGYTF	TRBV5-4	TRBJ1-2	NA	NA
TGTGCCAGCAGCTTCCTCGGACTAGCTACGAAGACCCAGTACTTC	CASSFLGLATKTQYF	TRBV5-6	TRBJ2-5	NA	TRBD2
TGTGCCAGCAGTCCACAGGGACAGGGGAGAGGTGGCAATCAGCCCCAGCATTTT	CASSPQGQGRGGNQPQHF	TRBV25-1	TRBJ1-5	NA	TRBD1
TGCGCCAGCAGCCAAGAGGTCTCGACGGGTGGCTACACCTTC	CASSQEVSTGGYTF	TRBV4-3	TRBJ1-2	NA	NA
TGTGCCAGCAGCACCTCTCTGGGTAACAATTCACCCCTCCACTTT	CASSTSLGNNSPLHF	TRBV7-9	TRBJ1-6	few	NA
TGTGCCAGCTCAACGACAGGGAGCTACGAGCAGTACTTC	CASSTTGSYEQYF	TRBV18	TRBJ2-7	NA	TRBD1
TGTGCCAGCAGCTTAAATACCGGCACAGATACGCAGTATTTT	CASSLNTGTDTQYF	TRBV7-8	TRBJ2-3	NA	NA
TGTGCCAGCAGTGAATTCGCGGGAGGCCTCTACAATGAGCAGTTCTTC	CASSEFAGGLYNEQFF	TRBV25-1	TRBJ2-1	NA	TRBD2
TGTGCCAGCAGCTGGGACAGGGGGGTGAGTGGCTACACCTTC	CASSWDRGVSGYTF	TRBV5-6	TRBJ1-2	NA	TRBD1
TGTGCCAGCAGCATGAGGACGTCCGAGCAGTACTTC	CASSMRTSEQYF	TRBV7-2	TRBJ2-7	NA	NA